The 9 T cell receptor beta chains in this list originate from one sample, sequenced in a study of blood T cell repertoires in COVID-19. Produced via immunoSEQ multiplex PCR; TCRdb's table is partial and in-frame only. Of about 92,000 clones listed, 75% to 85% are singletons. Sequenced material: peripheral blood. Receptor source: a woman aged 70-85 years with acute or convalescent COVID-19.

There are a few counts of this clone. The chain carries TRBV11-2 and TRBJ2-1; 7 nucleotides match TRBD2. Germline V gene data show CDR1 as SGHAT and CDR2 as FQNNGV. The CDR3 runs 14 residues. Unmatched junction bases numbered 6, after V lost 3 bases and J lost 7 bases. CDR3 sequence: CASSLWSGVNEQFF. The CDR3 coding sequence is TGTGCCAGCAGCTTGTGGAGCGGGGTGAATGAGCAGTTCTTC.

CDR3 loop: CASSTGVSTEAFF. CDR3 in DNA: TGTGCCAGCAGCACAGGGGTCTCCACTGAAGCTTTCTTT. V and J are TRBV11-1 and TRBJ1-1, with 7 nucleotides matching TRBD1. This CDR3 has 13 residues. Trimming removed 5 bases from V and 4 bases from J; junction bases left unmatched: 4. Germline V CDR1 and CDR2: SGHAT, FQDESV (reference sequence).

V usage is TRBV2 and J usage is TRBJ2-2, with D tentatively TRBD2 (6 bases). The CDR3 extends over 13 amino acids. CDR1 and CDR2 from the germline V gene are SNHLY and FYNNEI. The ends were cut back, 6 bases at V and 6 bases at J, with 11 bases in the middle. The chain's CDR3 is CASRGPGAGELFF. In DNA, the CDR3 is TGTGCCAGCAGGGGACCGGGAGCCGGGGAGCTGTTTTTT.

The chain links TRBV5-4 to TRBJ2-3; 15 positions agree with TRBD2. Trimming removed 0 bases from V and 7 bases from J; junction bases left unmatched: 9. CDR3 length equals 18 residues. Per the germline V gene, CDR1 is SGHNT and CDR2 is YYREEE (reference sequence). The CDR3 bases are TGTGCCAGCAGCTTGGGGGTTGGGACTAGCGGGGGGAGAAATACGCAGTATTTT. It translates to CASSLGVGTSGGRNTQYF.

The chain recombines TRBV6-2 or TRBV6-3 with TRBJ1-6, with D possibly matching TRBD1 (5 bases). Germline-derived CDR1 and CDR2 are MNHEY and SVGEGT. Trimming pared 6 bases from V and 0 bases from J, leaving 15 bases between. This CDR3 has 17 amino acids. The CDR3, as DNA: TGTGCCAGCAGCATACGCCGACAGAGCTCCTATAATTCACCCCTCCACTTT. Its protein product is CASSIRRQSSYNSPLHF.

V and J are TRBV5-1 and TRBJ2-7; 8 bases agree with TRBD1. V trimming: 3 bases; J trimming: 6 bases; junction bases outside the gene matches: 8. Germline V CDR1 and CDR2: SGHRS, YFSETQ. CDR3 length: 14 residues. The CDR3 DNA reads TGCGCCAGCAGCTCGGGACAGGACGGATCCGAGCAGTACTTC. Amino acid sequence: CASSSGQDGSEQYF.

This chain connects TRBV7-8 to TRBJ1-6; possible D gene TRBD1, 5 bases. The germline CDR1 and CDR2 sequences are SGHVS and FQNEAQ. The ends were cut back, 2 bases at V and 8 bases at J, with 16 bases in the middle. The CDR3 extends over 16 amino acids. The DNA for the CDR3 is TGTGCCAGCAGCTTATATGCGGAGGAGGGGTATTCACCCCTCCACTTT. This codes for CASSLYAEEGYSPLHF.

Turning to this clone: A read error may account for a junction end that differs from germline. The DNA of the CDR3 is TGTGCCAGCAGATCGAGAGGGGGCGGTTATAACTCACCCCTCCACTTT. Amino acid sequence: CASRSRGGGYNSPLHF. The rearrangement links TRBV28 to TRBJ1-6; 7 nucleotides match TRBD1. Germline-derived CDR1 and CDR2 are MDHEN and SYDVKM. This CDR3 has 16 residues.

The rearrangement joins TRBV5-1 to TRBJ2-3, with 10 bases identical to TRBD2. CDR3 length: 15 residues. Per the germline V gene, CDR1 is SGHRS and CDR2 is YFSETQ. The trim removed 1 base at V and 2 bases at J, leaving 1 base unmatched. The CDR3 DNA sequence: TGCGCCAGCAGCTTGCTAGCGGGAGTCACAGATACGCAGTATTTT. Translating it yields CASSLLAGVTDTQYF.